This T cell receptor (beta chain) was identified in a study of T cell responses to AZD1222 COVID-19 vaccine. At the level of the study: Recipients boosted at about 4 weeks or about 12 weeks are pooled. Study-wide results and caveats: Baseline seropositives among AZD1222 recipients totaled only five or six.

Germline V lookup: CDR1 SGDLS, CDR2 YYNGEE. Trimming removed 7 bases at V and 9 bases at J, with 14 bases between. CDR3 length: 13 residues. The data were produced by immunoSEQ multiplex PCR, yet TCRdb's version contains in-frame clones alone and is incomplete. The sample lists about 110,000 clones; around 90% were seen once. Concerning this clone: As yet, its antigen is unknown.

The TCR sequence derives from an adult in good health. The source was peripheral blood, collected on day 0 of AZD1222 vaccination. The chain recombines TRBV9 with TRBJ1-6; no clear D gene. This chain's CDR3 is CASGKGMGSPLHF. The CDR3 DNA sequence: TGTGCCAGCGGGAAAGGGATGGGTTCACCCCTCCACTTT.